This TCR beta chain stems from a study of blood T cell repertoires in COVID-19. Whole-study context: Specimens from acute and convalescent COVID-19 originated in the United States, Italy and Spain. PBMCs, B-cell-depleted T cells, or T cells provided the cDNA or gDNA that made up the material.

Authors' methods: Counts of nucleated cells, estimated from reference gene primer amplification, were obtained. Assay used: immunoSEQ multiplex PCR; TCRdb lists only in-frame clones, some missing. V, J and clone size derive from that table, while D and trimming were established from the DNA sequence. The sample lists some 66,000 clones; roughly 82% were seen once. This CDR3 is 13 amino acids long. Germline CDR1 GTSNPN, CDR2 SVGIG (reference sequence). The V end was cut by 1 base, the J end by 3 bases, with 9 bases between. The specimen was peripheral blood. The TCR was taken from a man aged 60 to 69 with acute or convalescent COVID-19. The rearrangement links TRBV30 to TRBJ1-2; D is perhaps TRBD1 (6 bases). In DNA, the CDR3 is TGTGCCTGGAGTGGTCACAGGGACTATGGCTACACCTTC. Residues: CAWSGHRDYGYTF.